A selection of T cell receptor beta chains follows, all from one sample in a study of human T cells and chemical hapten exposure. A single record per CDR3 protein comes from TCRdb applying MiXCR to the RACE reads. The table records about 74,000 distinct CDR3 sequences, around 30% of them present only once. The sequencing here drew on whole blood, taken in connection with sensitization to the hapten diphenylcyclopropenone (DPC). These receptors all stem from a man aged 35 to 55 with alopecia areata. Some clones in this sample may be carry-over from other donors' samples. CDR3s include the opening cysteine and the closing phenylalanine or tryptophan. The D gene is left open where the match is weak. Rows may omit the clone size; those that give it use once, few, many or a size class.

D	V	J	size	CDR3	DNA
NA	TRBV5-6	TRBJ2-1	NA	CASSFLQGSSYNEQFF	TGTGCCAGCAGCTTTCTTCAGGGGAGCTCCTACAATGAGCAGTTCTTC
NA	TRBV20-1	TRBJ2-2	NA	CSARLDPGELFF	TGCAGTGCTAGATTGGACCCCGGGGAGCTGTTTTTT
TRBD1	TRBV29-1	TRBJ2-1	few	CSVRGQGGTGEQFF	TGCAGCGTTAGGGGACAGGGGGGAACAGGGGAGCAGTTCTTC
TRBD1	TRBV7-2	TRBJ1-2	NA	CASSVGTGNYGYTF	TGTGCCAGCAGCGTTGGGACAGGGAACTATGGCTACACCTTC
NA	TRBV28	TRBJ2-7	NA	CASSSLDLDYEQYF	TGTGCCAGCAGTAGTCTCGACTTGGACTACGAGCAGTACTTC
NA	TRBV27	TRBJ1-5	NA	CASSSLRELGQPQHF	TGTGCCAGCAGTTCCCTCAGGGAATTGGGTCAGCCCCAGCATTTT
TRBD2	TRBV20-1	TRBJ2-3	NA	CSARDPSGLAGGPDTQYF	TGCAGTGCTAGAGACCCGTCGGGACTAGCGGGAGGTCCAGATACGCAGTATTTT
TRBD1	TRBV2	TRBJ1-1	few	CASSYRPGQPGVNTEAFF	TGTGCCAGCAGTTATCGCCCGGGACAGCCGGGAGTGAACACTGAAGCTTTCTTT
NA	TRBV6-5	TRBJ2-5	NA	CASSRIGTQGQTQYF	TGTGCCAGCAGCCGAATCGGGACCCAGGGGCAGACCCAGTACTTC
TRBD2	TRBV27	TRBJ2-3	NA	CASSWGGVGTDTQYF	TGTGCCAGCAGTTGGGGGGGAGTGGGCACAGATACGCAGTATTTT
TRBD1	TRBV24-1	TRBJ2-5	NA	CATRQGYEETQYF	TGTGCCACCAGACAGGGGTATGAAGAGACCCAGTACTTC